This is a list of T cell receptor beta chains from one sample in a study of blood T cell repertoires in COVID-19. Assay: immunoSEQ multiplex PCR; the TCRdb copy retains only in-frame clones and omits some. There are roughly 100,000 clones in the sample; roughly 80% occur only once, and 15% lies in the top ten. Sequencing was carried out using peripheral blood. The origin of the receptors is an elderly woman with acute or convalescent COVID-19. CDR3s include the opening cysteine and the closing phenylalanine or tryptophan. Fields, in order: V gene, J gene, clone size, D gene, CDR3 DNA, CDR3 protein. The D gene is left open where the match is weak. Part of the rows lack a size; the others show once, few, many or a class for expanded clones.

TRBV19	TRBJ2-3	.	TRBD2	TGTGCCAGTAGTACCCGGACTAGCGCAGATACGCAGTATTTT	CASSTRTSADTQYF
TRBV28	TRBJ2-5	.	.	TGTGCCAGCAGTCTAGAGGAGACCCAGTACTTC	CASSLEETQYF
TRBV12-3/TRBV12-4	TRBJ2-1	.	TRBD2	TGTGCCAGCAGTCGGACTAGCAGGAATGAGCAGTTCTTC	CASSRTSRNEQFF
TRBV2	TRBJ2-5	.	TRBD2	TGTGCCAGCAGGGGACTAGCGGGAGCGGAGACCCAGTACTTC	CASRGLAGAETQYF
TRBV12-5	TRBJ2-1	.	.	TGTGCTAGTGGTTTGGTATTAGGGACTCAAAATGAGCAGTTCTTC	CASGLVLGTQNEQFF
TRBV6-5	TRBJ2-3	.	TRBD2	TGTGCCAGCAGGCTTACTAGCGGGAGGACGGATACGCAGTATTTT	CASRLTSGRTDTQYF
TRBV24-1	TRBJ2-2	.	TRBD2	TGTGCCACCAGTGATCCGGGCGGGAGCGGCACCGGGGAGCTGTTTTTT	CATSDPGGSGTGELFF
TRBV4-2	TRBJ2-2	.	TRBD2	TGTGCCAGCAGCCAAGATACCCTAAGCGGGACGAACACCGGGGAGCTGTTTTTT	CASSQDTLSGTNTGELFF
TRBV28	TRBJ1-2	.	.	TGTGCCAGCAGGGGCTCGCCTGGAACCAACACAGTGAGTCTCACCTATGGCTACACCTTC	CASRGSPGTNTVSLTYGYTF
TRBV7-2	TRBJ2-1	once	.	TGTGCCAGTAACGGAGGAAGTAATAGAAATGAGCAGTTCTTC	CASNGGSNRNEQFF
TRBV7-9	TRBJ2-5	.	TRBD2	TGTGCCAGCAGCTTACCTGGACTAGCGGGATTCCAAGAGACCCAGTACTTC	CASSLPGLAGFQETQYF
TRBV5-6	TRBJ2-3	.	.	TGTGCCAGCAGCTTAGGGGAGGCAGATACGCAGTATTTT	CASSLGEADTQYF
TRBV9	TRBJ2-5	.	TRBD1	TGTGCCAGCAGCGAGGGACAGGTAGAGACCCAGTACTTC	CASSEGQVETQYF
TRBV6-5	TRBJ2-1	.	TRBD2	TGTGCCAGCAGGCTAGCGGGAGGAAAAAATGAGCAGTTCTTC	CASRLAGGKNEQFF
TRBV2	TRBJ1-1	.	TRBD1	TGTGCCAGCAGCGCAGGGGGCGCGTTTGAAGCTTTCTTT	CASSAGGAFEAFF
TRBV6-5	TRBJ2-5	.	.	TGTGCCAGCAGCCGAGAGACCCAGTACTTC	CASSRETQYF
TRBV5-4	TRBJ2-2	.	TRBD1	TGTGCCAGCAGCTCAAGACAGGGGGCAACCGGGGAGCTGTTTTTT	CASSSRQGATGELFF
TRBV5-1	TRBJ1-1	.	.	TGCGCCAGCAGCTTCTCGGAGGGCACTGAAGCTTTCTTT	CASSFSEGTEAFF
TRBV19	TRBJ2-1	.	.	TGTGCCAGTAAAAGCGGGTTATCCTACAATGAGCAGTTCTTC	CASKSGLSYNEQFF
TRBV7-2	TRBJ2-2	.	.	TGTGCCAGCAGCTTAGGAAGGGGGTACACCGGGGAGCTGTTTTTT	CASSLGRGYTGELFF
TRBV15	TRBJ1-2	many	.	TGTGCCACCAGCAGAGATACCCAGGGCTCCTATGGCTACACCTTC	CATSRDTQGSYGYTF
TRBV7-8	TRBJ2-5	.	.	TGTGCCAGCAGCTTAGCGGGGGGCCAAGAGACCCAGTACTTC	CASSLAGGQETQYF
TRBV30	TRBJ1-4	.	.	TGTGCCTGGAGGGTTTTTCAAGGGGGAAGACTGTTTTTT	CAWRVFQGGRLFF
TRBV3-1/TRBV3-2	TRBJ2-1	.	TRBD2	TGTGCCAGCAGCCAAGGGACTAGCCGCTTGAGGGGCAATGAGCAGTTCTTC	CASSQGTSRLRGNEQFF
TRBV7-2	TRBJ2-3	.	.	TGTGCCAGCAGCGTCGGGAGTAAGGTAGATACGCAGTATTTT	CASSVGSKVDTQYF
TRBV2	TRBJ1-5	.	TRBD1	TGTGCCAGCAGCACCGGGACAGGGGATCAGCCCCAGCATTTT	CASSTGTGDQPQHF
TRBV18	TRBJ2-3	.	TRBD2	TGTGCCAGCTCTTCAGGACTAGCGGGAGGCACAGATACGCAGTATTTT	CASSSGLAGGTDTQYF
TRBV30	TRBJ2-5	.	TRBD2	TGTGCCGGAGGGACTAGCAGTCAAGAGACCCAGTACTTC	CAGGTSSQETQYF
TRBV7-6	TRBJ1-5	.	.	TGTGCCAGCAGCTTGGGTCAGGGGAATAGCAATCAGCCCCAGCATTTT	CASSLGQGNSNQPQHF
TRBV6-2/TRBV6-3	TRBJ2-4	.	.	TGTGCCAGCAGTTACGGGGCGGTGAAAAACATTCAGTACTTC	CASSYGAVKNIQYF
TRBV6-5	TRBJ2-1	.	TRBD2	TGTGCCAGCAGACGACTAGCGGGGGTGTCTAATGAGCAGTTCTTC	CASRRLAGVSNEQFF
TRBV24-1	TRBJ2-1	.	.	TGTGCCACCAGTGACCCCGGTGGGAGCTCCTACAATGAGCAGTTCTTC	CATSDPGGSSYNEQFF
TRBV19	TRBJ2-6	.	.	TGTGCCAGTAGCATCTACAGCCTCGGGGCCAACGTCCTGACTTTC	CASSIYSLGANVLTF
TRBV27	TRBJ1-1	.	.	TGTGCCAGCAAAATCGGTGGCAGGGGCAGGACTTTCTTT	CASKIGGRGRTFF
TRBV28	TRBJ1-5	.	TRBD1	TGTGCCAGCAGCCTACAACAGGGGTCTCAGCCCCAGCATTTT	CASSLQQGSQPQHF
TRBV7-9	TRBJ1-3	once	.	TGTGCCAGCAGCTTAGGAGGAGGAAACACCATATATTTT	CASSLGGGNTIYF
TRBV7-8	TRBJ2-7	.	.	TGTGCCAGCAGCGTAGATTGGGCGAACGAGCAGTACTTC	CASSVDWANEQYF
TRBV5-6	TRBJ1-1	.	.	TGTGCCAGCAGCTTAGTGGTCCTGAGCACTGAAGCTTTCTTT	CASSLVVLSTEAFF
TRBV7-2	TRBJ1-1	.	TRBD1	TGTGCCAGCAGCGCCGACAGGGTAGGGATGGCTTTCTTT	CASSADRVGMAFF
TRBV5-1	TRBJ2-5	.	TRBD1	TGCGCCAGCAGCTTGGATAACAGGGGTCAAGAGACCCAGTACTTC	CASSLDNRGQETQYF
TRBV29-1	TRBJ2-7	.	TRBD2	TGCAGCGCAGGACTAGCGGGAGGCGAGCAGTACTTC	CSAGLAGGEQYF
TRBV7-2	TRBJ2-3	.	.	TGTGCCAGCACTCAGAACAGGGGCACAGATACGCAGTATTTT	CASTQNRGTDTQYF
TRBV19	TRBJ2-7	.	.	TGTGCCAGTAGTATGTTTCTGTTCTCCTACGAGCAGTACTTC	CASSMFLFSYEQYF
TRBV7-2	TRBJ2-5	.	.	TGTGCCAGCAGCCGGGGGATCCAAGAGACCCAGTACTTC	CASSRGIQETQYF
TRBV11-3	TRBJ2-5	.	TRBD2	TGTGCCAGCAGCTTACAGGCGGGAGTGGGAGAGACCCAGTACTTC	CASSLQAGVGETQYF
TRBV28	TRBJ1-2	.	.	TGTGCCAGTACTTCGCTGTCGGGGGTCAACTATGGCTACACCTTC	CASTSLSGVNYGYTF
TRBV7-8	TRBJ2-1	.	.	TGTGCCAGCAGCCCTAGCGCCCGGGACAATGAGCAGTTCTTC	CASSPSARDNEQFF
TRBV11-2	TRBJ2-7	.	.	TGTGCCAGCAGAACATTACAGGGAGCCTCCTACGAGCAGTACTTC	CASRTLQGASYEQYF
TRBV24-1	TRBJ2-5	.	.	TGTGCCACCAGTGAACGGGGTTGGGGGACCCAGTACTTC	CATSERGWGTQYF
TRBV29-1	TRBJ1-2	few	.	TGCAGCGCCGGTGGCGGATCCTATGGCTACACCTTC	CSAGGGSYGYTF
TRBV5-1	TRBJ2-3	once	TRBD2	TGCGCCAGCAGCTTAAGCGGGGCTAGCACAGATACGCAGTATTTT	CASSLSGASTDTQYF
TRBV28	TRBJ1-2	.	.	TGTGCCAGCAGTCAAGGCGGGGTGCGCGACGTCTATGGCTACACCTTC	CASSQGGVRDVYGYTF
TRBV29-1	TRBJ1-2	.	.	TGCAGCGTGAAGAGCGGCCTCTATGGCTACACCTTC	CSVKSGLYGYTF
TRBV6-1	TRBJ2-3	.	.	TGTGCCAGCAGTGAAGCAAAACAGGAGTATTTT	CASSEAKQEYF
TRBV3-1/TRBV3-2	TRBJ1-5	few	TRBD1	TGTGCCAGCAGCCAGGGTTGGACAGGGAAGGGATATCAGCCCCAGCATTTT	CASSQGWTGKGYQPQHF
TRBV9	TRBJ2-3	.	TRBD2	TGTGCCAGCAGCGGGTGGACTAGTGTCACAGATACGCAGTATTTT	CASSGWTSVTDTQYF